The 26 T cell receptor beta chains below all came from one sample that was sequenced in a study of cytomegalovirus exposure and HLA in healthy donors. PCR involved 60 Vbeta and 13 Jbeta primers. Data came from immunoSEQ multiplex PCR; TCRdb stores just in-frame clones and leaves some out. Of about 120,000 clones listed, around 68% are singletons. The sequenced material came from PBMCs. These receptors were collected from a woman in her fifties or sixties in good health and CMV-seropositive.

The gene calls are TRBV4-2 and TRBJ2-7; D uncertain. Trimming took off 0 bases at V and 5 bases at J, with 8 bases between the two ends. Per germline, CDR1 LGHNA and CDR2 YNFKEQ. CDR3 length: 13 amino acids. The CDR3 DNA sequence: TGTGCCAGCAGCCAAGAACCCCCGGACGAGCAGTACTTC. This codes for CASSQEPPDEQYF.

The CDR3 region is CASSLLAGGKETQYF. In nucleotides, the CDR3 is TGTGCCAGCAGTCTGCTAGCGGGGGGAAAAGAGACCCAGTACTTC. The V and J genes are TRBV6-1 and TRBJ2-5; 11 bases match TRBD2. CDR1 MNHNS and CDR2 SASEGT come from the germline V gene. J gave up 3 bases and V 5 bases, and 5 bases lay outside the gene matches. The CDR3 runs 15 residues.

This chain connects TRBV7-9 to TRBJ1-1, with no clear D. The CDR3 is 13 residues long. Trimming left V 6 bases short and J 7 bases short, with 15 bases between. CDR1 is SEHNR, CDR2 FQNEAQ, per germline (reference sequence). In DNA, the CDR3 is TGTGCCAGCAGTTCCAGGAATACGGTTGAAGCTTTCTTT. Its translation: CASSSRNTVEAFF.

This clone was counted a few times. This sequence joins TRBV4-1 and TRBJ1-3; D is perhaps TRBD1 (5 bases). The CDR3 spans 16 residues. V was pared by 0 bases and J by 2 bases, with 11 bases between. Germline lookup yields CDR1 MGHRA and CDR2 YSYEKL. CDR3: CASSQDKGLPGNTIYF. As DNA, the CDR3 is TGCGCCAGCAGCCAAGATAAGGGGCTGCCTGGAAACACCATATATTTT.

There are a few counts of this clone. The chain employs TRBV7-2 and TRBJ2-5; TRBD2 is a possible D gene (6 bases). V lost 0 bases and J 7 bases, leaving 15 bases between the germline ends. Germline assignment: CDR1 SGHTA and CDR2 FQGNSA. This CDR3 contains 15 residues. The CDR3 protein is CASSLAPGRGGTQYF. CDR3 DNA: TGTGCCAGCAGCTTAGCGCCGGGACGGGGAGGGACCCAGTACTTC. Variable domain in full (rest from reference TRBV7-2 and TRBJ2-5): GAGVSQSPSNKVTEKGKDVELRCDPISGHTALYWYRQSLGQGLEFLIYFQGNSAPDKSGLPSDRFSAERTGGSVSTLTIQRTQQEDSAVYLCASSLAPGRGGTQYFGPGTRLLVL.

The rearrangement joins TRBV19 to TRBJ1-2; possible D gene TRBD1, 6 bases. Germline CDR1 is LNHDA and CDR2 is SQIVND (reference sequence). Trimming took off 5 bases at V and 5 bases at J, with 18 bases between the two ends. There are 15 residues in the CDR3. The CDR3 is CASSGTPDSAYGYTF. The CDR3 region has the DNA TGTGCCAGTAGTGGCACCCCGGACAGCGCTTATGGCTACACCTTC.

As regards this clone: The junction departs from the called germline gene at one end, perhaps through a read error. Other nucleotide sequences from this sample produce the same CDR3. The genes are TRBV15 and TRBJ1-3; unclear D gene. In germline, CDR1 is LNHNV, CDR2 YYDKDF (reference sequence). CDR3 size: 14 residues. Here the CDR3 DNA reads TGCGCCACCAGCAGAGACGGGGTCGGAAACACCATATATTTT. Amino acids: CATSRDGVGNTIYF.

The chain is built from TRBV28 and TRBJ1-5; 8 bases line up with TRBD1. The CDR3 runs to 14 residues. Germline trimming cut 6 bases from V and 0 bases from J; bases unmatched to any gene: 1. The germline CDR1 and CDR2 sequences are MDHEN and SYDVKM. CDR3 nucleotide sequence: TGTGCCAGCAGGGGACAGGATAGCAATCAGCCCCAGCATTTT. This codes for CASRGQDSNQPQHF.

J is TRBJ1-1 and V is TRBV5-1; no clear D gene. This CDR3 comprises 14 residues. Germline CDR1 is SGHRS and CDR2 is YFSETQ. V was cut by 4 bases and J by 3 bases, with 13 bases left in between. CDR3 in DNA: TGCGCCAGCAGCGGCCTCTTCCAGGACACTGAAGCTTTCTTT. Encoded protein: CASSGLFQDTEAFF.

The V call is TRBV6-5, the J call TRBJ1-2, with D possibly being TRBD1 (5 bases). The CDR3 has 14 residues. Germline V gene sequence: CDR1 MNHEY, CDR2 SVGAGI. Trimming pared 7 bases from V and 5 bases from J, leaving 17 bases between. In DNA form, the CDR3 reads TGTGCCAGCACTCCCGGACAACAAGGGTATGGCTACACCTTC. Translation gives CASTPGQQGYGYTF.

The V call is TRBV21-1, the J call TRBJ2-7; TRBD2, as called in the table, went unchecked against the DNA. TRBV21-1 is given as a pseudogene. The CDR3 spans 13 residues. DNA of the CDR3: TGTGCCAGCAGCAAGGAGAGAGTCTACGAGCAGTACTTC. It codes for CASSKERVYEQYF.

The rearrangement uses TRBV5-1 and TRBJ1-6; no clear D gene. The ends were cut back, 7 bases at V and 7 bases at J, with 12 bases in the middle. The CDR3 is 13 amino acids. Germline V gene sequence: CDR1 SGHRS, CDR2 YFSETQ. The chain's CDR3 is CASQPRVNSPLHF. CDR3 DNA sequence: TGCGCCAGCCAACCTCGGGTAAATTCACCCCTCCACTTT.

This chain uses TRBV7-9 with TRBJ2-3; 14 bases agree with TRBD2. Germline CDR1 is SEHNR and CDR2 is FQNEAQ (reference sequence). The CDR3 consists of 16 residues. V shed 0 bases and J 5 bases; nucleotides not matched to a gene: 1. The CDR3 DNA is TGTGCCAGCAGCTTAGCTGGACTAGCGGGGGGAGATACGCAGTATTTT. This translates into CASSLAGLAGGDTQYF.

The chain carries TRBV7-2 and TRBJ1-3; 9 bases map to TRBD1. The CDR3 is 14 residues long. After removal of 7 bases from V and 5 bases from J, the junction contained 6 bases not matched to a gene. The germline V gene has CDR1 SGHTA and CDR2 FQGNSA. The CDR3, as DNA: TGTGCCAGCACCCCGGACAGGGGTAGAAACACCATATATTTT. Translated, it gives CASTPDRGRNTIYF.

This clone came up once. The V and J genes are TRBV5-4 and TRBJ2-3; 12 nucleotides line up with TRBD2. V lost 4 bases and J lost 6; bases outside the gene matches: 6. Germline values: CDR1 SGHNT, CDR2 YYREEE (reference sequence). The length of the CDR3 is 15 residues. The CDR3 reads CASSHQTSGGDTQYF. CDR3 nucleotides: TGTGCCAGCAGCCATCAAACTAGCGGGGGGGATACGCAGTATTTT.

CDR3 in DNA: TGTGCCAGCTCATCCGACAGGGTAAATCAGCCCCAGCATTTT. It is translated as CASSSDRVNQPQHF. The V call is TRBV18, the J call TRBJ1-5; 7 bases align to TRBD1. J gave up 4 bases and V 5 bases, and 5 bases lay outside the gene matches. The V gene's germline CDR1 is KGHSH and CDR2 LQKENI. The CDR3 length is 14 residues. Using reference TRBV18 and TRBJ1-5 for the parts outside the CDR3, the full variable domain is NAGVMQNPRHLVRRRGQEARLRCSPMKGHSHVYWYRQLPEEGLKFMVYLQKENIIDESGMPKERFSAEFPKEGPSILRIQQVVRGDSAAYFCASSSDRVNQPQHFGDGTRLSIL.

The gene calls are TRBV28 and TRBJ1-2; 9 bases are a match to TRBD1. CDR1 MDHEN and CDR2 SYDVKM come from the germline V gene. J gave up 6 bases and V 3 bases, and 2 bases lay outside the gene matches. CDR3 length equals 13 residues. CDR3 in DNA: TGTGCCAGCAGTTTTGGGACAGGGAATGGCTACACCTTC. It yields the protein CASSFGTGNGYTF.

The chain has TRBV28 and TRBJ2-5; D is unresolved. From germline, CDR1 is MDHEN and CDR2 SYDVKM. The CDR3 length is 14 residues. The V and J ends lost 3 bases and 4 bases respectively, with 12 bases between them. CDR3 protein: CASSFGVKTETQYF. The CDR3 region has the DNA TGTGCCAGCAGTTTCGGAGTCAAGACAGAGACCCAGTACTTC. Variable domain in full (rest from reference TRBV28 and TRBJ2-5): DVKVTQSSRYLVKRTGEKVFLECVQDMDHENMFWYRQDPGLGLRLIYFSYDVKMKEKGDIPEGYSVSREKKERFSLILESASTNQTSMYLCASSFGVKTETQYFGPGTRLLVL.

This clone was seen a single time. The J gene is TRBJ1-5, the V gene TRBV28, with 7 positions matching TRBD1. In germline, CDR1 is MDHEN, CDR2 SYDVKM. The CDR3 is 14 residues long. V lost 8 bases to trimming and J lost 5 bases; unmatched junction nucleotides: 9. CDR3 in amino acids: CASRSVGGYQPQHF. The CDR3 coding sequence is TGTGCCAGCCGCTCGGTAGGGGGCTATCAGCCCCAGCATTTT.

The chain recombines TRBV28 with TRBJ1-1, with 8 bases fitting TRBD1. Per germline, CDR1 MDHEN and CDR2 SYDVKM. The CDR3 totals 13 residues. V was pared by 10 bases and J by 3 bases, with 7 bases of the junction left unmatched. The CDR3 DNA is TGTGCCACCCAAACAGGGGGGGACACTGAAGCTTTCTTT. It encodes CATQTGGDTEAFF.

The genes are TRBV12-5 and TRBJ2-6, with TRBD1 matching over 7 bases. The V gene end was trimmed by 5 bases and the J gene end by 2 bases; junction bases not matched to a gene: 6. This CDR3 has 16 residues. Germline V gene data show CDR1 as LGHNT and CDR2 as FRNRAP. The CDR3 sequence is CASGRQGLPGANVLTF. For the CDR3, the DNA is TGTGCTAGTGGTCGACAGGGCCTACCTGGGGCCAACGTCCTGACTTTC.

The V call is TRBV18, the J call TRBJ1-2, with no clear D. Trimming removed 3 bases from V and 8 bases from J, with 19 bases in between. Germline V gene lookup returns CDR1 KGHSH and CDR2 LQKENI. The CDR3 covers 15 residues. The CDR3 here is CASSPGMREEAGYTF. The CDR3 coding sequence is TGTGCCAGCTCACCCGGGATGAGGGAGGAAGCGGGCTACACCTTC.

The CDR3 loop reads CAISLGRMNTEAFF. The CDR3 DNA reads as TGTGCCATCAGCTTGGGCCGGATGAACACTGAAGCTTTCTTT. The genes are TRBV10-3 and TRBJ1-1; D uncertain. The CDR3 consists of 14 residues. The germline V gene has CDR1 ENHRY and CDR2 SYGVKD. Deletions cut 6 bases from V and 0 bases from J, with 11 bases between.

The chain uses TRBV5-6 and TRBJ1-2; 7 bases line up with TRBD1. V was pared by 4 bases and J by 0 bases, with 15 bases of the junction left unmatched. This CDR3 is 18 amino acids long. The germline V gene encodes CDR1 SGHDT and CDR2 YYEEEE. The CDR3: CASSPPRGHRGPNYGYTF. In nucleotides, the CDR3 is TGTGCCAGCAGCCCTCCGAGGGGGCACCGGGGACCTAACTATGGCTACACCTTC.

V gene TRBV7-9 combines with J gene TRBJ2-7; the match to TRBD2 covers 7 bases. This CDR3 region has 13 residues. V was pared by 10 bases and J by 2 bases, with 8 bases of the junction left unmatched. Per germline, CDR1 SEHNR and CDR2 FQNEAQ (reference sequence). Written as DNA, the CDR3 is TGTGCCACCCACGGGGGGTACACCTACGAGCAGTACTTC. This translates into CATHGGYTYEQYF.

This chain joins TRBV19 and TRBJ2-3; 7 nucleotides line up with TRBD2. The CDR3 has 15 amino acids. The germline V gene encodes CDR1 LNHDA and CDR2 SQIVND (reference sequence). Trimming cost V 3 bases and J 4 bases; bases outside gene matches: 7. CDR3 DNA sequence: TGTGCCAGTAGTATTGGCGCGGGAGCCCCAGATACGCAGTATTTT. Translated, it gives CASSIGAGAPDTQYF.